The 12 T cell receptor beta chains below were found in one sample sequenced in a study of blood T cell repertoires in COVID-19. Libraries were prepared by immunoSEQ multiplex PCR; TCRdb keeps only in-frame clonotypes and omits some of them. The data contain around 100,000 clones, roughly 70% of them singletons. Sequencing was carried out using peripheral blood. These receptor sequences come from a man aged 65 to 85 with COVID-19, enrolled during active disease.

The chain uses TRBV6-6 and TRBJ2-7; tentatively, D is TRBD2 (5 bases). Trimming shortened V by 6 bases and J by 0 bases, and 12 bases separated the two germline ends. There are 14 residues in the CDR3. Germline assignment: CDR1 MNHNY and CDR2 SVGAGI (reference sequence). This CDR3 is CASSPRGSSYEQYF. The CDR3 nucleotides are TGTGCCAGCAGCCCTCGGGGTAGCTCCTACGAGCAGTACTTC.

The rearrangement joins TRBV2 to TRBJ2-1, with D uncertain. Trimming shortened V by 8 bases and J by 8 bases, and 7 bases separated the two germline ends. CDR1 and CDR2 (germline): SNHLY, FYNNEI. CDR3 length: 10 residues. The CDR3 here is CASSNYEQFF. In DNA form, the CDR3 reads TGTGCCAGCTCGAACTATGAGCAGTTCTTC.

The table lists this clone with a few counts. The rearrangement uses TRBV6-5 and TRBJ2-3; 7 nucleotides agree with TRBD2. With 6 bases clipped from V and 1 base from J, the junction kept 7 bases outside the gene matches. Germline lookup yields CDR1 MNHEY and CDR2 SVGAGI. The CDR3 runs 15 residues. The CDR3 region has the DNA TGTGCCAGCAGCCCACTAGCGTTTGGCACAGATACGCAGTATTTT. Protein sequence: CASSPLAFGTDTQYF.

The V call is TRBV6-2 or TRBV6-3, the J call TRBJ2-1; 10 bases are shared with TRBD2. The CDR3 contains 14 residues. Germline loops: CDR1 MNHEY, CDR2 SVGEGT. Unmatched junction bases numbered 4, after V lost 5 bases and J lost 6 bases. The CDR3 sequence is CASSPGTSVNEQFF. CDR3 in DNA: TGTGCCAGCAGTCCCGGGACTAGCGTCAATGAGCAGTTCTTC.

The chain combines TRBV28 with TRBJ2-3; 8 nucleotides line up with TRBD2. There are 17 residues in the CDR3. CDR1 MDHEN and CDR2 SYDVKM come from the germline V gene. The trim removed 5 bases at V and 2 bases at J, leaving 12 bases unmatched. The chain's CDR3 is CASSPPSGGGSTDTQYF. In nucleotides, the CDR3 is TGTGCCAGCAGTCCCCCCTCGGGGGGGGGTTCCACAGATACGCAGTATTTT.

The chain links TRBV7-2 to TRBJ1-3, with D perhaps TRBD1 (5 bases). In germline, CDR1 is SGHTA, CDR2 FQGNSA. Trimming left V 5 bases short and J 2 bases short, with 16 bases between. The CDR3 has 16 residues. The CDR3 DNA follows: TGTGCCAGCAGCCCCTTTACGACAGACCCTGGAAACACCATATATTTT. Protein: CASSPFTTDPGNTIYF.

In its sample, this clone was seen a few times. The rearrangement links TRBV6-2 or TRBV6-3 to TRBJ2-3; 10 bases align to TRBD2. Germline lookup yields CDR1 MNHEY and CDR2 SVGEGT. The CDR3 has 18 residues. Unmatched junction bases numbered 13, after V lost 6 bases and J lost 1 base. Here the CDR3 DNA reads TGTGCCAGCAGCGACTCTAGCGGGAGACTTAGGGGCACAGATACGCAGTATTTT. Translation: CASSDSSGRLRGTDTQYF.

This clone has only a few counts. The CDR3: CASSPPRGLLGSQPQHF. In nucleotides, the CDR3 is TGTGCCAGTAGTCCTCCCCGCGGACTCCTAGGCAGTCAGCCCCAGCATTTT. The genes are TRBV19 and TRBJ1-5; D not resolved. The CDR3 extends over 17 amino acids. Germline CDR1 and CDR2: LNHDA and SQIVND (reference sequence). The germline V and J ends were trimmed by 5 bases and 6 bases, with 23 bases remaining between them.

The chain is built from TRBV4-2 and TRBJ2-1, with 11 bases matching TRBD2. CDR1 and CDR2 from the germline V gene are LGHNA and YNFKEQ. With V trimmed by 1 base and J by 7 bases, 9 bases remained unmatched. The CDR3 extends over 17 amino acids. Here the CDR3 DNA reads TGTGCCAGCAGCCAAGCCCAAGTAGCGGGAGGGTGGAATGAGCAGTTCTTC. Protein sequence: CASSQAQVAGGWNEQFF.

This clone was observed a handful of times. This rearrangement joins TRBV7-2 to TRBJ2-7; 7 bases line up with TRBD2. The ends lost 5 bases at V and 2 bases at J; junction bases unmatched: 12. Germline V gene sequence: CDR1 SGHTA, CDR2 FQGNSA. The CDR3 runs to 16 residues. For the CDR3, the DNA is TGTGCCAGCAGCCCACAACTACTAGCGCCTACCTACGAGCAGTACTTC. Translated: CASSPQLLAPTYEQYF.

This clone was recorded only once. The chain is built from TRBV9 and TRBJ2-5, with 11 bases aligning to TRBD2. The V gene end was trimmed by 3 bases and the J gene end by 4 bases; junction bases not matched to a gene: 5. Germline loops: CDR1 SGDLS, CDR2 YYNGEE. This CDR3 comprises 15 residues. CDR3 coding DNA: TGTGCCAGCAGCGGGGTAGCGGGAGGGGGAGAGACCCAGTACTTC. This codes for CASSGVAGGGETQYF. The whole variable domain, filled in from reference TRBV9 and TRBJ2-5, reads DSGVTQTPKHLITATGQRVTLRCSPRSGDLSVYWYQQSLDQGLQFLIQYYNGEERAKGNILERFSAQQFPDLHSELNLSSLELGDSALYFCASSGVAGGGETQYFGPGTRLLVL.

This chain joins TRBV18 and TRBJ1-2, with a weak D call TRBD1 (6 bases). Germline V CDR1 and CDR2: KGHSH, LQKENI. The CDR3 has 16 residues. V lost 3 bases and J lost 5, with 19 bases in between. The CDR3 nucleotides read TGTGCCAGCTCACCTGCCATACAGGGAAAGGTTTATGGCTACACCTTC. Its protein product is CASSPAIQGKVYGYTF.